One and the same sample provided the 27 T cell receptor beta chains below, sequenced in a study of control samples from healthy donors and cancer patients. Only in-frame clones appear in the TCRdb table, and some are missing; sequencing was by immunoSEQ multiplex PCR. The sample contains fewer than 45,000 clones, approximately 90% of which appear only once. The sequenced sample consisted of PBMCs. These TCRs come from a woman aged 40 to 50 with head and neck cancer.

This chain joins TRBV28 and TRBJ1-6; D is perhaps TRBD1 (6 bases). CDR1 and CDR2 (germline): MDHEN, SYDVKM. Trimming removed 5 bases from V and 3 bases from J, with 11 bases in between. This CDR3 comprises 15 residues. CDR3 residues: CASSSSGHYNSPLHF. The CDR3 DNA reads TGTGCCAGCAGTAGCTCGGGACACTATAATTCACCCCTCCACTTT.

The chain uses TRBV28 and TRBJ2-7; D possibly corresponds to TRBD2 (5 bases). V lost 2 bases and J 1 base, leaving 15 bases between the germline ends. Per germline, CDR1 MDHEN and CDR2 SYDVKM. This CDR3 comprises 16 residues. CDR3 in DNA: TGTGCCAGCAGTTTACCCGGACTGGGCGAGTCCTACGAGCAGTACTTC. This sequence encodes CASSLPGLGESYEQYF.

V gene TRBV30 combines with J gene TRBJ2-3; 9 nucleotides match TRBD1. CDR3 length: 15 amino acids. J was trimmed by 8 bases and V by 0 bases; bases with no gene match: 9. The germline V gene encodes CDR1 GTSNPN and CDR2 SVGIG (reference sequence). Here the CDR3 DNA reads TGTGCCTGGAGTGTTGGCGGGACAGGGAGTAGTACGCAGTATTTT. It translates to CAWSVGGTGSSTQYF.

This clone was seen just once. The chain has TRBV7-9 and TRBJ2-5; TRBD2 matches at 12 bases. Germline V gene lookup returns CDR1 SEHNR and CDR2 FQNEAQ (reference sequence). This CDR3 contains 17 residues. Trimming removed 5 bases from V and 1 base from J; junction bases left unmatched: 8. CDR3 sequence: CASSRLASGGVQETQYF. In nucleotides, the CDR3 is TGTGCCAGCAGCCGCCTCGCTAGCGGGGGGGTCCAAGAGACCCAGTACTTC.

A note on this clone: The junction departs from germline at one end; a sequencing error may be responsible. CDR3 region: CARSPGLAGDF. The CDR3 nucleotides are TGTGCCAGAAGCCCCGGACTAGCGGGAGACTTC. The chain carries TRBV5-3 and TRBJ2-7; the match to TRBD2 covers 13 bases. TRBV5-3 is marked as an open reading frame, function uncertain. This CDR3 comprises 11 residues.

V and J are TRBV2 and TRBJ1-4; D is perhaps TRBD1 (5 bases). The CDR3 length is 12 residues. Germline V gene sequence: CDR1 SNHLY, CDR2 FYNNEI. Trimming removed 6 bases at V and 8 bases at J, with 10 bases between. The CDR3 nucleotides read TGTGCCAGCAGGATGGAGGGGGAAAAACTGTTTTTT. This gives the protein CASRMEGEKLFF.

This clone is a singleton in its sample. The V gene is TRBV5-1, the J gene TRBJ1-4, with no clear D. Trimming stripped 4 bases from V and 0 bases from J, with 10 bases between. The V gene's germline CDR1 is SGHRS and CDR2 YFSETQ. The CDR3 spans 15 residues. The CDR3 nucleotides read TGCGCCAGCAGCCAGAGCCGGACAACTAATGAAAAACTGTTTTTT. It specifies CASSQSRTTNEKLFF.

The chain couples TRBV28 to TRBJ1-2, with a tentative D call TRBD1 (5 bases). The CDR3 length is 12 residues. Germline lookup yields CDR1 MDHEN and CDR2 SYDVKM. V was clipped by 7 bases and J by 1 base, with 7 bases between them. This chain's CDR3 is CASTDNNYGYTF. Written as DNA, the CDR3 is TGTGCCAGCACGGACAATAACTATGGCTACACCTTC.

This sequence joins TRBV15 and TRBJ2-7; D gene uncertain. The CDR3 consists of 15 residues. Germline V gene lookup returns CDR1 LNHNV and CDR2 YYDKDF (reference sequence). Deletions cut 4 bases from V and 4 bases from J, with 17 bases between. The CDR3 protein is CATSIPVGSTYEQYF. CDR3 nucleotide sequence: TGTGCCACCAGCATACCCGTAGGTAGCACATACGAGCAGTACTTC.

The rearrangement joins TRBV28 to TRBJ1-5, with D perhaps TRBD1 (5 bases). The CDR3 contains 14 residues. Germline assignment: CDR1 MDHEN and CDR2 SYDVKM. Trimming shortened V by 3 bases and J by 7 bases, and 13 bases separated the two germline ends. The CDR3 is CASSFGGIGQPQHF. CDR3 nucleotide sequence: TGTGCCAGCAGTTTCGGGGGAATCGGGCAGCCCCAGCATTTT.

This clone was counted between two and nine times. This rearrangement joins TRBV19 to TRBJ1-2, with TRBD1 matching 8 bases. This CDR3 spans 16 amino acids. Unmatched junction bases numbered 11, after V lost 5 bases and J lost 3 bases. The germline gives CDR1 LNHDA, CDR2 SQIVND (reference sequence). This CDR3 reads CASSLGDRPADYGYTF. The DNA for the CDR3 is TGTGCCAGTAGTCTAGGGGACAGGCCTGCTGACTATGGCTACACCTTC. The entire variable domain, with the rest obtained from reference TRBV19 and TRBJ1-2, is as follows: DGGITQSPKYLFRKEGQNVTLSCEQNLNHDAMYWYRQDPGQGLRLIYYSQIVNDFQKGDIAEGYSVSREKKESFPLTVTSAQKNPTAFYLCASSLGDRPADYGYTFGSGTRLTVV.

The chain employs TRBV24-1 and TRBJ2-7; D may be TRBD1 or TRBD2 (6 bases each). The V gene lost 6 bases and the J gene lost 2 bases, with 16 bases spanning the gap. Germline-derived CDR1 and CDR2 are KGHDR and SFDVKD. This CDR3 comprises 15 residues. The CDR3 DNA sequence: TGTGCCACCAGTTGGGGGGCAGCCCGCCCCTACGAGCAGTACTTC. It yields the protein CATSWGAARPYEQYF.

This chain uses TRBV7-2 with TRBJ2-1; D perhaps matches TRBD2 (5 bases). The CDR3 length is 15 residues. The germline CDR1 and CDR2 sequences are SGHTA and FQGNSA. Trimming cost V 1 base and J 6 bases, with 13 bases left between them. The CDR3 region has the DNA TGTGCCAGCAGCTTAGAGAGGGCCTCTTTCAATGAGCAGTTCTTC. Protein product: CASSLERASFNEQFF.

This clone was detected once. The chain uses TRBV19 and TRBJ1-6, with D perhaps matching TRBD1 (5 bases). The V end lost 5 bases, the J end lost 9 bases, and 8 bases lay between the germline ends. Germline CDR1 and CDR2: LNHDA and SQIVND (reference sequence). The CDR3 is 12 amino acids. CDR3 protein: CASSAGLSPLHF. CDR3 coding DNA: TGTGCCAGTAGTGCAGGGCTTTCACCCCTCCACTTT.

The chain combines TRBV28 with TRBJ1-3; 7 positions agree with TRBD1. The V gene's germline CDR1 is MDHEN and CDR2 SYDVKM. CDR3 size: 17 residues. J was trimmed by 5 bases and V by 1 base; bases with no gene match: 11. CDR3 sequence reads: CASSLFPTGVQRNTIYF. In DNA, the CDR3 is TGTGCCAGCAGTTTATTCCCCACAGGGGTCCAGCGAAACACCATATATTTT.

The rearrangement links TRBV5-6 to TRBJ1-3; D gene uncertain. The germline gives CDR1 SGHDT, CDR2 YYEEEE. V shed 3 bases and J shed 4 bases, with 17 bases lying between them. The CDR3 consists of 16 residues. DNA for the CDR3: TGTGCCAGCAGCTGGCTCACAGAGGGAGTAGGAAACACCATATATTTT. This gives the protein CASSWLTEGVGNTIYF.

The chain is built from TRBV18 and TRBJ2-2; D not resolved. The CDR3 extends over 18 amino acids. Germline V lookup: CDR1 KGHSH, CDR2 LQKENI. V was trimmed by 4 bases and J by 0 bases, leaving 18 bases between them. Written as DNA, the CDR3 is TGTGCCAGCTCACGGGCCGGTAGCCTTTCAACGAACACCGGGGAGCTGTTTTTT. It codes for CASSRAGSLSTNTGELFF.

The gene calls are TRBV1 and TRBJ2-7; the table's D call, TRBD2, was not checked against the DNA. TRBV1 is flagged as a pseudogene. The CDR3 covers 16 residues. CDR3 residues: CTSSQNWREKPYEQYF. In DNA, the CDR3 is TGCACCAGCAGCCAAAACTGGCGGGAGAAACCCTACGAGCAGTACTTC.

The chain's CDR3 is CASSIQGGFDEQYF. CDR3 DNA: TGTGCCAGTAGTATACAAGGGGGCTTCGACGAGCAGTACTTC. The chain employs TRBV19 and TRBJ2-7, with TRBD1 identical over 7 bases. The CDR3 spans 14 residues. V was pared by 2 bases and J by 5 bases, with 6 bases of the junction left unmatched. Germline V CDR1 and CDR2: LNHDA, SQIVND (reference sequence).

This chain joins TRBV27 and TRBJ2-1; D may be TRBD1 or TRBD2 (5 bases each). The germline CDR1 and CDR2 sequences are MNHEY and SMNVEV (reference sequence). Trimming removed 3 bases from V and 6 bases from J, with 12 bases in between. This CDR3 comprises 14 residues. For the CDR3, the DNA is TGTGCCAGCAGTTTGGGGGTCGCGGGCAATGAGCAGTTCTTC. It translates to CASSLGVAGNEQFF.

This clone was found a few times. The rearrangement joins TRBV23-1 to TRBJ2-1, with TRBD1 identical over 8 bases. TRBV23-1 is an ORF; its function is uncertain. The CDR3 length is 15 residues. J lost 0 bases, V lost 4 bases, and 2 bases had no gene match. The CDR3: CASSRTGGSYNEQFF. CDR3 in DNA: TGCGCCAGCAGTCGTACAGGGGGCTCCTACAATGAGCAGTTCTTC.

The chain joins TRBV5-5 to TRBJ1-2; perhaps TRBD1 as D (5 bases). Germline V CDR1 and CDR2: SGHKS, YYEKEE (reference sequence). V was cut by 4 bases and J by 4 bases, with 11 bases left in between. CDR3 length: 13 amino acids. In nucleotides, the CDR3 is TGTGCCAGCAGCCCTCGGGACGGCTATGGCTACACCTTC. Its translation: CASSPRDGYGYTF.

The chain recombines TRBV12-3 or TRBV12-4 with TRBJ1-2; D call uncertain. This CDR3 spans 12 amino acids. V lost 4 bases to trimming and J lost 5 bases, with 8 bases between them. For the CDR3, the DNA is TGTGCCAGCAGTTCTCAGGCGTATGGCTACACCTTC. Translation: CASSSQAYGYTF.

This chain uses TRBV27 with TRBJ1-2, with 7 bases fitting TRBD1. The V gene's germline CDR1 is MNHEY and CDR2 SMNVEV (reference sequence). V was pared by 7 bases and J by 6 bases, with 8 bases of the junction left unmatched. The CDR3 totals 13 residues. The CDR3 sequence is CASKFRDSHGYTF. The CDR3 DNA is TGTGCCAGCAAATTCCGGGACAGCCATGGCTACACCTTC.

The rearrangement joins TRBV6-1 to TRBJ2-4; 8 nucleotides line up with TRBD1. Germline V gene lookup returns CDR1 MNHNS and CDR2 SASEGT. The CDR3 is made up of 17 amino acids. Unmatched junction bases numbered 7, after V lost 3 bases and J lost 0 bases. The CDR3 loop reads CASSERTGTLAKNIQYF. The CDR3 bases are TGTGCCAGCAGTGAGAGGACAGGGACACTAGCCAAAAACATTCAGTACTTC.

V and J are TRBV2 and TRBJ1-5; TRBD1 matches 7 bases. Germline CDR1 is SNHLY and CDR2 is FYNNEI. V shed 5 bases, J shed 1 base, and the junction held 11 bases outside the gene matches. The CDR3 is 17 amino acids. CDR3: CASSSQLLQGSNQPQHF. In nucleotides, the CDR3 is TGTGCCAGCAGTTCGCAGCTCCTACAGGGGAGCAATCAGCCCCAGCATTTT.

The chain has TRBV18 and TRBJ1-1; unclear D gene. Trimming removed 2 bases at V and 1 base at J, with 5 bases between. Germline values: CDR1 KGHSH, CDR2 LQKENI. The CDR3 totals 13 residues. The chain's CDR3 is CASSPSANTEAFF. The CDR3 coding sequence is TGTGCCAGCTCACCAAGCGCGAACACTGAAGCTTTCTTT.